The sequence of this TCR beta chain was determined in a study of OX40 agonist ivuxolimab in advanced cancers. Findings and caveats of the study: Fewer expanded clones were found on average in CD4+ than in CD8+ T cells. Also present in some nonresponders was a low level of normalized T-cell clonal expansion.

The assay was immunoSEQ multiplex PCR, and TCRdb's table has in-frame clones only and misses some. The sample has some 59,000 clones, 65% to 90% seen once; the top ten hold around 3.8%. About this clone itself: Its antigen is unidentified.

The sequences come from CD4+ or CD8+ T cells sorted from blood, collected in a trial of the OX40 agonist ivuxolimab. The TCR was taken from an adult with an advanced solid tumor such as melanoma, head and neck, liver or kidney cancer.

The CDR3 bases are TGTGCCAGCAGCTTAGCGCTGGGGGGCAGGGAGGGCGGCTACACCTTC. It encodes CASSLALGGREGGYTF. The chain has TRBV7-1 and TRBJ1-2, with a weak D call TRBD1 (6 bases). TRBV7-1 is marked as an open reading frame, function uncertain. The CDR3 has 16 residues. V shed 4 bases and J shed 8 bases, with 23 bases lying between them.